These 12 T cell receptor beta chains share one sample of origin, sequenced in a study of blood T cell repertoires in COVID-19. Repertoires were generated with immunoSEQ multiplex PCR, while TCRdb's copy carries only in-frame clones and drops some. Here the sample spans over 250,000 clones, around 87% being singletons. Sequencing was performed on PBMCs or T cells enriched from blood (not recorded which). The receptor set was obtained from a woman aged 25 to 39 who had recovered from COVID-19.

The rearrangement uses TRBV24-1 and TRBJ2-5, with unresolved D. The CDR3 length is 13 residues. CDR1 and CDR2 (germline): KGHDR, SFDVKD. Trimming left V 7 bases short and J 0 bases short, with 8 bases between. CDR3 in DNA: TGTGCCACCAGGGAGAACAACCAAGAGACCCAGTACTTC. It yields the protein CATRENNQETQYF.

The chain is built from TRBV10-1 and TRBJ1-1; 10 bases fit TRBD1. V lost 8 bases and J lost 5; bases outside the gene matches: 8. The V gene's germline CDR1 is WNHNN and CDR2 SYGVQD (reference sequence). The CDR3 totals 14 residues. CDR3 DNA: TGCGCCAGCGGTCCAGACAGGGGGCAAACTGAAGCTTTCTTT. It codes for CASGPDRGQTEAFF.

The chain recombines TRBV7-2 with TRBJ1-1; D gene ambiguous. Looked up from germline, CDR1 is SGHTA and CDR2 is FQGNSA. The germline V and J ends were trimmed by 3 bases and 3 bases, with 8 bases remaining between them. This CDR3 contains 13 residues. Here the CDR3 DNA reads TGTGCCAGCAGCTTTTGGCGGGACACTGAAGCTTTCTTT. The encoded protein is CASSFWRDTEAFF. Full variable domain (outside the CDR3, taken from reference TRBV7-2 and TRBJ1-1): GAGVSQSPSNKVTEKGKDVELRCDPISGHTALYWYRQSLGQGLEFLIYFQGNSAPDKSGLPSDRFSAERTGGSVSTLTIQRTQQEDSAVYLCASSFWRDTEAFFGQGTRLTVV.

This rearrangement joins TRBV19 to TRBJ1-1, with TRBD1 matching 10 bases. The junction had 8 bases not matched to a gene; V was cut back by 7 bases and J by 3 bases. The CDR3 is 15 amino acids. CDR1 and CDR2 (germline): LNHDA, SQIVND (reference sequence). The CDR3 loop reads CASKGRGQGYTEAFF. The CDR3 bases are TGTGCCAGTAAAGGTCGGGGACAGGGGTACACTGAAGCTTTCTTT.

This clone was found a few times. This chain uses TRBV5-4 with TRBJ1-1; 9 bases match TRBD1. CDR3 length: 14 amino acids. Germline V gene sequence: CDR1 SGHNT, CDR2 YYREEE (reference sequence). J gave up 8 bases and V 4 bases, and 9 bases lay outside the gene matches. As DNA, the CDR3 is TGTGCCAGCAGCGTTTCAATCACAGGGGGCGAAGCTTTCTTT. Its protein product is CASSVSITGGEAFF.

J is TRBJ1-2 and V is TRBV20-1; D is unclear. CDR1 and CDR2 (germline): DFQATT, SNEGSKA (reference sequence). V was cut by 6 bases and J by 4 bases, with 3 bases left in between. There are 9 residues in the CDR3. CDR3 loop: CSASYGYTF. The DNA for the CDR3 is TGCAGTGCCAGCTATGGCTACACCTTC.

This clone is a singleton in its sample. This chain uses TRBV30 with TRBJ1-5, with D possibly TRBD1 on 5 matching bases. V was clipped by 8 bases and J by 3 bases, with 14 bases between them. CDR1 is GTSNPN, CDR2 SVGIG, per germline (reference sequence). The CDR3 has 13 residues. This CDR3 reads CALDQGSNQPQHF. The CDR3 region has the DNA TGTGCCCTGGATCAGGGCTCCAATCAGCCCCAGCATTTT.

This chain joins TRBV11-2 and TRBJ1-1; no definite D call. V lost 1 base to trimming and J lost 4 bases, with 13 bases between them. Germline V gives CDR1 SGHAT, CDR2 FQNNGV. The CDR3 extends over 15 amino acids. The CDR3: CASSLGRMGITEAFF. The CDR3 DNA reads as TGTGCCAGCAGCTTAGGGAGGATGGGGATCACTGAAGCTTTCTTT.

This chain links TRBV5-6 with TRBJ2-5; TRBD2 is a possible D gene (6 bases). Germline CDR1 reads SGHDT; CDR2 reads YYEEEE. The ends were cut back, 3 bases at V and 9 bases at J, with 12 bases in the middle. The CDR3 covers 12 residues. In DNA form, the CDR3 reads TGTGCCAGCAGCTCGGGGCGGGGTCCCCAGTACTTC. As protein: CASSSGRGPQYF.

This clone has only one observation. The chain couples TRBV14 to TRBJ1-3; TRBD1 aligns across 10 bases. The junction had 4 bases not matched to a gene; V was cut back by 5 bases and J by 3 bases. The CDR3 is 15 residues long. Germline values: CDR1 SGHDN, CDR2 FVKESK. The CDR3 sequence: CASSTTGGFGNTIYF. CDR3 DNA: TGTGCCAGCAGCACGACAGGGGGCTTTGGAAACACCATATATTTT.

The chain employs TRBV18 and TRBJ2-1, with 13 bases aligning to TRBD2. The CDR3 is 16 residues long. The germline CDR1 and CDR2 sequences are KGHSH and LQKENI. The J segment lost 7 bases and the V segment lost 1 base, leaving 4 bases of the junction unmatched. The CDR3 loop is CASSPLTSGGENEQFF. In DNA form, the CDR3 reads TGTGCCAGCTCACCACTAACTAGCGGGGGGGAAAATGAGCAGTTCTTC.

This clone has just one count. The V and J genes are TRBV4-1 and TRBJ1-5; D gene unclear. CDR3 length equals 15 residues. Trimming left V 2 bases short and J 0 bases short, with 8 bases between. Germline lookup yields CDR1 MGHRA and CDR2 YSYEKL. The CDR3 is CASSQRGHSNQPQHF. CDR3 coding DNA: TGCGCCAGCAGCCAACGAGGGCATAGCAATCAGCCCCAGCATTTT.